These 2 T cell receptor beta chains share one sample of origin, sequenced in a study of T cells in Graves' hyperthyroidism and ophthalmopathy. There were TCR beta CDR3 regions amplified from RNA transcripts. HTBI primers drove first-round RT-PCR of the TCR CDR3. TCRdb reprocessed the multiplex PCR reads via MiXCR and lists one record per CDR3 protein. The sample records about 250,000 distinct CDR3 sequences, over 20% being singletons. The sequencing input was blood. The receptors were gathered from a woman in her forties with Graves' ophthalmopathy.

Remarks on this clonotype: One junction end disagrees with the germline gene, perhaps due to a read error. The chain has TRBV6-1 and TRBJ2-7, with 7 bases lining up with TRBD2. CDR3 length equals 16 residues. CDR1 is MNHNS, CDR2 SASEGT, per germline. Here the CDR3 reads CASSPQARGMTYEQYF. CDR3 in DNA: TGCGCCAGCAGCCCCCAGGCGCGGGGGATGACCTACGAGCAGTACTTC.

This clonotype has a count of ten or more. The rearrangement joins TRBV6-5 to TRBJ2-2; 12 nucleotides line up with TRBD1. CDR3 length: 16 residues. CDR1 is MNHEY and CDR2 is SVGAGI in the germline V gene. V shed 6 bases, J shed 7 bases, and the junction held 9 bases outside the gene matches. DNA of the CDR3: TGTGCCAGCAGGCCCCCGGGACAGGGGGCATTCGGGGAGCTGTTTTTT. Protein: CASRPPGQGAFGELFF.